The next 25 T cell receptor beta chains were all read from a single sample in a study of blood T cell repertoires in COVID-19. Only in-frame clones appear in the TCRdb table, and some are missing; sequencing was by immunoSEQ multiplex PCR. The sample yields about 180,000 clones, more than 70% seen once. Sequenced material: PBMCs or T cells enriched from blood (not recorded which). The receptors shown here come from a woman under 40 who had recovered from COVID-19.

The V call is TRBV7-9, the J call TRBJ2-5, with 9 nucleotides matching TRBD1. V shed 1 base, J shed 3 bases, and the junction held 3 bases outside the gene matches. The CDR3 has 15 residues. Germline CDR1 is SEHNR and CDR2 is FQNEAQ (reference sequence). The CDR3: CASSLEGTGKETQYF. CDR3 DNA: TGTGCCAGCAGCTTAGAGGGGACAGGGAAAGAGACCCAGTACTTC.

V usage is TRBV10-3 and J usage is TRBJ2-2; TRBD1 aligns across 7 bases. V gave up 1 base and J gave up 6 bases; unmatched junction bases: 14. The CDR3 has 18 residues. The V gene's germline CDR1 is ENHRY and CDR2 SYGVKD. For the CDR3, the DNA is TGTGCCATCAGTGAGTTCCAGGGACAGCGAGGGTCCGCCGGGGAGCTGTTTTTT. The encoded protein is CAISEFQGQRGSAGELFF.

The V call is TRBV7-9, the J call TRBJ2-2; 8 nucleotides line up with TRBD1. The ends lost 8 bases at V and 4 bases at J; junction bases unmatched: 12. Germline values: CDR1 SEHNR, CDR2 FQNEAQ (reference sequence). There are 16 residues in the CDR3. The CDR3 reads CASPAPDREVTGELFF. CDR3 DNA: TGTGCCAGCCCCGCCCCGGACAGGGAGGTCACCGGGGAGCTGTTTTTT.

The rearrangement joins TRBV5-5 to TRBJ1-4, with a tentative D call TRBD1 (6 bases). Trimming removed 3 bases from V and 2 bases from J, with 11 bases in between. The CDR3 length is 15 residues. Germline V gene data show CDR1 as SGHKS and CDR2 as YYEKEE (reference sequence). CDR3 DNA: TGTGCCAGCAGCTCGGGCGGACAGACTAATGAAAAACTGTTTTTT. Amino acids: CASSSGGQTNEKLFF.

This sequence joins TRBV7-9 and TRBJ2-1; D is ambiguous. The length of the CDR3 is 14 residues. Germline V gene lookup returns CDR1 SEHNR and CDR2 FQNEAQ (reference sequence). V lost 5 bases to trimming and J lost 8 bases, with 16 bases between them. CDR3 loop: CASSNLQVNDEQFF. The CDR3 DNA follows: TGTGCCAGCAGCAACCTTCAGGTAAACGATGAGCAGTTCTTC.

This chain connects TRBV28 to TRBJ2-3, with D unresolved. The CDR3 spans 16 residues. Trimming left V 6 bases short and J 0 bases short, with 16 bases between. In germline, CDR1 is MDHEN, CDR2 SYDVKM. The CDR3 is CASSPTISESTDTQYF. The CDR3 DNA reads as TGTGCCAGCAGCCCAACCATATCGGAGAGCACAGATACGCAGTATTTT.

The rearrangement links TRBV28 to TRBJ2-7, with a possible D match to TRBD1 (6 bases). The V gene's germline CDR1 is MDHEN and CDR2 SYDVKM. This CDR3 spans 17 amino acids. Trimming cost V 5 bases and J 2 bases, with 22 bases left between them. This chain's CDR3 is CASSPATYRVSAYEQYF. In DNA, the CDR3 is TGTGCCAGCAGTCCGGCCACCTACAGGGTTAGCGCCTACGAGCAGTACTTC.

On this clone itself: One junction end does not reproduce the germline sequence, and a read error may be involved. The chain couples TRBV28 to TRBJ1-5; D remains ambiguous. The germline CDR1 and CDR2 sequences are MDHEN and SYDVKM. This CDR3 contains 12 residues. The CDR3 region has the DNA TGTGCCAGCGGTTTAATAAATCAGCCCCAGCATTTT. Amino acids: CASGLINQPQHF.

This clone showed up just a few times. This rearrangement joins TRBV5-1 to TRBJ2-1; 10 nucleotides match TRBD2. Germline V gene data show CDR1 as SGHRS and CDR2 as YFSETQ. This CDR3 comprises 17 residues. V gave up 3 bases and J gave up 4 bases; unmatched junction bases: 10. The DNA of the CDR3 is TGCGCCAGCAGCTCCCAAGTAGCGGGAGGTGGGTACAATGAGCAGTTCTTC. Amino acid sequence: CASSSQVAGGGYNEQFF.

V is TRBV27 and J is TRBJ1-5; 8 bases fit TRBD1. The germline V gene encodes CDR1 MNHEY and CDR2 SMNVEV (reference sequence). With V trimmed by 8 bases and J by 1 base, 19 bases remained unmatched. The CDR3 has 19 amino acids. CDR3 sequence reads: CASGDVSGGHLLSNQPQHF. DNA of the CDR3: TGTGCCAGCGGCGACGTTTCAGGGGGCCACCTCTTGAGCAATCAGCCCCAGCATTTT.

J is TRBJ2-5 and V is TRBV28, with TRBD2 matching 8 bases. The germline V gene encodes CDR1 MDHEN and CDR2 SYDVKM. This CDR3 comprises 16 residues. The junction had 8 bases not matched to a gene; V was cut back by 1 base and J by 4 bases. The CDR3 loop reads CASSLFTSGYPETQYF. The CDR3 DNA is TGTGCCAGCAGTTTATTTACTAGCGGCTACCCAGAGACCCAGTACTTC.

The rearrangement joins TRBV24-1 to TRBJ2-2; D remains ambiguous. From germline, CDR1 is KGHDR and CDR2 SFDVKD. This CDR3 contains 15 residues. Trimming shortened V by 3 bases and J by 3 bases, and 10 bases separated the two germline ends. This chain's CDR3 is CATSDTQRDTGELFF. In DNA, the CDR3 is TGTGCCACCAGTGATACCCAACGAGACACCGGGGAGCTGTTTTTT.

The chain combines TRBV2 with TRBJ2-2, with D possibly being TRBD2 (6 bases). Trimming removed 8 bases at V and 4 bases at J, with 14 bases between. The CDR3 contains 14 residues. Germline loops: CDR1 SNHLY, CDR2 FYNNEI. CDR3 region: CASAGRGGTGELFF. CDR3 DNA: TGTGCCAGCGCGGGACGGGGAGGCACCGGGGAGCTGTTTTTT.

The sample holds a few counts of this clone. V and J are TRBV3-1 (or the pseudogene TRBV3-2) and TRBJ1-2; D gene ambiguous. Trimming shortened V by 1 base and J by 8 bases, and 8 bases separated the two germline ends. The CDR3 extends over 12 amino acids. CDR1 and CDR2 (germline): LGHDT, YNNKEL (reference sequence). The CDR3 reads CASSQVGEGYTF. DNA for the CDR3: TGTGCCAGCAGCCAAGTCGGAGAAGGCTACACCTTC.

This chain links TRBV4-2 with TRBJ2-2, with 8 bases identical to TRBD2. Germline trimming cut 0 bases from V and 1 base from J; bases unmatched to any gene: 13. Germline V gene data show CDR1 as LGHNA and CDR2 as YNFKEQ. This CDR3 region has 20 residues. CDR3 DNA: TGTGCCAGCAGCCAAGAAGGAGGAGCGGGAGTAATCCGGAACACCGGGGAGCTGTTTTTT. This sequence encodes CASSQEGGAGVIRNTGELFF.

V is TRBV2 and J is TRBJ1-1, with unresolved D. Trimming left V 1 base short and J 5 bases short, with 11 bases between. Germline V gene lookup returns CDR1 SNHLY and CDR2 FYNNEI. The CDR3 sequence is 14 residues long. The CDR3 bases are TGTGCCAGCAGTGAAGGGCCACAGTGGACTGAAGCTTTCTTT. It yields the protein CASSEGPQWTEAFF.

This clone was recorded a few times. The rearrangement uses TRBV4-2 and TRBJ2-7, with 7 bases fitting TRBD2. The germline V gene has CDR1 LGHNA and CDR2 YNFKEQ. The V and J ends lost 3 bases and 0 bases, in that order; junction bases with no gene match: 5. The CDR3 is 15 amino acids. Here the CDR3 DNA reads TGTGCCAGCAGCCAGGGAGCGGGGCCCTCCTACGAGCAGTACTTC. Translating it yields CASSQGAGPSYEQYF.

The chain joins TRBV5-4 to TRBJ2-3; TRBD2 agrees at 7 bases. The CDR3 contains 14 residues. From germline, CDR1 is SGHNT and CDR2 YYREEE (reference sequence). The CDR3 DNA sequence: TGTTCCGGAGGTGGTAGCGGGCGCACAGATACGCAGTATTTT. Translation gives CSGGGSGRTDTQYF.

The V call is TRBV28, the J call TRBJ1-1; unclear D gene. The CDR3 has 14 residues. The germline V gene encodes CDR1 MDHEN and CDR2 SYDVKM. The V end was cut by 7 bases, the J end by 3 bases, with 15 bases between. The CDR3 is CASTPSTRDTEAFF. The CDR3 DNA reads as TGTGCCAGCACCCCTTCCACTAGGGACACTGAAGCTTTCTTT.

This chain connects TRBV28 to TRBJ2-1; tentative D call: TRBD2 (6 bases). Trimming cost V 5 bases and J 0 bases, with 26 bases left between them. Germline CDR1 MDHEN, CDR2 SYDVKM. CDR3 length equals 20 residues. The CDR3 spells CASSRPERRAGLSSYNEQFF. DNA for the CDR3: TGTGCCAGCAGTCGCCCCGAGCGGAGGGCGGGCCTAAGCTCCTACAATGAGCAGTTCTTC. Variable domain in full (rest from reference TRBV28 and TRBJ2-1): DVKVTQSSRYLVKRTGEKVFLECVQDMDHENMFWYRQDPGLGLRLIYFSYDVKMKEKGDIPEGYSVSREKKERFSLILESASTNQTSMYLCASSRPERRAGLSSYNEQFFGPGTRLTVL.

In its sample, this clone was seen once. CDR3 sequence: CASRKSSESFYNEQFF. The CDR3 DNA sequence: TGCGCCAGCAGAAAATCTAGCGAGTCCTTTTACAATGAGCAGTTCTTC. The V call is TRBV10-1, the J call TRBJ2-1, with TRBD2 as a possible D gene (6 bases). This CDR3 comprises 16 residues. Trimming pared 6 bases from V and 4 bases from J, leaving 19 bases between. CDR1 and CDR2 from the germline V gene are WNHNN and SYGVQD (reference sequence).

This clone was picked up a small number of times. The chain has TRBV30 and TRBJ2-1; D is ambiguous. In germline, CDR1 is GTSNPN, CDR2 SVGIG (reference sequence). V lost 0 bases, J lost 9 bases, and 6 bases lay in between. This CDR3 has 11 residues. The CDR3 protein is CAWSVQSEQFF. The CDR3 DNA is TGTGCCTGGAGTGTACAGAGTGAGCAGTTCTTC.

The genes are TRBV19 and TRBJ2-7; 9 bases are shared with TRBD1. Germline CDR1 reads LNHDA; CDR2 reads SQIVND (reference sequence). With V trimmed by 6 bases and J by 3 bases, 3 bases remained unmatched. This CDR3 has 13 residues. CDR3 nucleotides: TGTGCCAGTAGCCTGGGACAGGGCTACGAGCAGTACTTC. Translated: CASSLGQGYEQYF.

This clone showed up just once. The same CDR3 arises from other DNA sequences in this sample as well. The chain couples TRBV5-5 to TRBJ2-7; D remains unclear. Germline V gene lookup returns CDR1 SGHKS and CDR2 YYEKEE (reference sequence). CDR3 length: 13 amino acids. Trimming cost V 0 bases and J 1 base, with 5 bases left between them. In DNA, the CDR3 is TGTGCCAGCAGCTTGGACATATCCTACGAGCAGTACTTC. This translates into CASSLDISYEQYF.

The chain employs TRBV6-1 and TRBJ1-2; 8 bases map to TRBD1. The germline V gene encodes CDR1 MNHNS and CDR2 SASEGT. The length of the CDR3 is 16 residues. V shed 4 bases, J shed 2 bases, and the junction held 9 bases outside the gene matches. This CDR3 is CASSAQGAAQNYGYTF. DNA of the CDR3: TGTGCCAGCAGTGCTCAGGGGGCGGCCCAGAACTATGGCTACACCTTC.